This entry concerns a single T cell receptor (beta chain). Its antigen is currently unknown. TCRdb's copy holds only in-frame clones and misses some; the assay was immunoSEQ multiplex PCR. The profile shows 95,000 to 110,000 clones, about nine tenths of them singletons. Trimming took 6 bases from V and 5 from J; bases not matched to a gene: 9. This CDR3 region has 16 residues. CDR1 and CDR2 from the germline V gene are SGDLS and YYNGEE. This sample was taken from a study of T cell responses to AZD1222 COVID-19 vaccine. Notes on the study in general: Sampling captured repertoires only after the peak T cell response. Spike-specific TCR breadth and depth went up after people got two AZD1222 doses.

Sequenced material: peripheral blood, taken on day 0 of AZD1222 vaccination. This chain links TRBV9 with TRBJ2-1, with 12 bases matching TRBD2. This receptor was obtained from an adult in good health. In DNA, the CDR3 is TGTGCCAGCACCCCTGAAGGACTAGCGGGAAACAATGAGCAGTTCTTC. Amino acid sequence: CASTPEGLAGNNEQFF.